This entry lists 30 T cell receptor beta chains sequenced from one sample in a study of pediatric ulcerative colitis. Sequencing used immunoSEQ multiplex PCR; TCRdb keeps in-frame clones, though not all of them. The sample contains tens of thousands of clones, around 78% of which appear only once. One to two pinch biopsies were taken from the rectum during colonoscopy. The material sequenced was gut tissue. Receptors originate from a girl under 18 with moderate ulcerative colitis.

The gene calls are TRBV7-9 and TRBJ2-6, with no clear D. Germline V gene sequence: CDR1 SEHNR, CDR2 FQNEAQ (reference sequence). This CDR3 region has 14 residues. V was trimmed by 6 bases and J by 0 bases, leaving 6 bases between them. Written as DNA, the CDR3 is TGTGCCAGCAGTCCACGCTCTGGGGCCAACGTCCTGACTTTC. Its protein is CASSPRSGANVLTF.

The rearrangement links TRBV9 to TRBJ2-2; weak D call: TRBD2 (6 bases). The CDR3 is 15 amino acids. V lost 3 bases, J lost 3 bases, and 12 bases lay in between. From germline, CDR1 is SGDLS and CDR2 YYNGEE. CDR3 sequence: CASSGRDSHTGELFF. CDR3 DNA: TGTGCCAGCAGCGGGAGGGACTCCCACACCGGGGAGCTGTTTTTT.

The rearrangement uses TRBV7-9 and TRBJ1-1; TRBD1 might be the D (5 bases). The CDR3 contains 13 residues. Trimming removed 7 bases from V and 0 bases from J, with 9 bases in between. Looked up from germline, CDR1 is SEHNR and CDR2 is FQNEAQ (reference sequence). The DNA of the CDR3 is TGTGCCAGCACCGGGACGGTGAACACTGAAGCTTTCTTT. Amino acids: CASTGTVNTEAFF.

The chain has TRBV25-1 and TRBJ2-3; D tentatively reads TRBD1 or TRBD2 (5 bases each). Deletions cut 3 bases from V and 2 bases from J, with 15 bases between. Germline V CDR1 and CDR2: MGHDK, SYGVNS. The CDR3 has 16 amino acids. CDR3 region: CASSDRPGQPTDTQYF. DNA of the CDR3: TGTGCCAGCAGTGACAGGCCGGGGCAGCCCACAGATACGCAGTATTTT.

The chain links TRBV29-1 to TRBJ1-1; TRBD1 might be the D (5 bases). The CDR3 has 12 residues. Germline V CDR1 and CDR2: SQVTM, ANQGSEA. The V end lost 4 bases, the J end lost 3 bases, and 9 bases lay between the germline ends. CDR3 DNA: TGCAGCGTTGTAGAGGGGTACACTGAAGCTTTCTTT. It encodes CSVVEGYTEAFF.

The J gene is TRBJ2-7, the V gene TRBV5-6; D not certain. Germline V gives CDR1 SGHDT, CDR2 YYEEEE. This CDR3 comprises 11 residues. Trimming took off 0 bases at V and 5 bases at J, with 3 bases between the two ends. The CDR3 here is CASSLVDEQYF. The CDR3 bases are TGTGCCAGCAGCTTGGTGGACGAGCAGTACTTC.

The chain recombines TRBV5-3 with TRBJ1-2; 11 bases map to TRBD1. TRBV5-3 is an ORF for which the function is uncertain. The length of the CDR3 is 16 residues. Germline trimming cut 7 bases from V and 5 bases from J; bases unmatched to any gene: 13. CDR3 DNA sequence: TGTGCCAGACAATCCCGGGACAGGGGGTTTGGGTATGGCTACACCTTC. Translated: CARQSRDRGFGYGYTF.

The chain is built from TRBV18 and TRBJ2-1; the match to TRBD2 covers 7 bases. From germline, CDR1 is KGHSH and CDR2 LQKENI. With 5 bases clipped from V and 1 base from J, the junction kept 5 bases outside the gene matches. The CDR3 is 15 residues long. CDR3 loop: CASSSQRGSYNEQFF. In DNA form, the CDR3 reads TGTGCCAGCTCATCTCAGCGGGGATCCTACAATGAGCAGTTCTTC.

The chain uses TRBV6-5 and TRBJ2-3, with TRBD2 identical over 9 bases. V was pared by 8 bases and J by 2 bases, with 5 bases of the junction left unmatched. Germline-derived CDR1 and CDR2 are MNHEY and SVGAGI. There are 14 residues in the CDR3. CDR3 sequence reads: CASGQREATDTQYF. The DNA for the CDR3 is TGTGCCAGCGGTCAGCGGGAGGCCACAGATACGCAGTATTTT.

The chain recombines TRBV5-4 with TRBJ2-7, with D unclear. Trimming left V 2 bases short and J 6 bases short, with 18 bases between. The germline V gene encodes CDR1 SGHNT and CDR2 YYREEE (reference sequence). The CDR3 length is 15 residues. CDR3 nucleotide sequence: TGTGCCAGCAGCTTAGGGCGAGCTGCTTTTGGCGAGCAGTACTTC. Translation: CASSLGRAAFGEQYF.

The CDR3 loop is CASSPSTSGSETGELFF. DNA for the CDR3: TGCGCCAGCAGCCCTTCGACTAGCGGGAGTGAGACCGGGGAGCTGTTTTTT. This chain connects TRBV4-1 to TRBJ2-2; 12 bases are a match to TRBD2. The V segment lost 4 bases and the J segment 5 bases; nucleotides outside the gene matches: 8. CDR1 MGHRA and CDR2 YSYEKL come from the germline V gene. The CDR3 contains 17 residues.

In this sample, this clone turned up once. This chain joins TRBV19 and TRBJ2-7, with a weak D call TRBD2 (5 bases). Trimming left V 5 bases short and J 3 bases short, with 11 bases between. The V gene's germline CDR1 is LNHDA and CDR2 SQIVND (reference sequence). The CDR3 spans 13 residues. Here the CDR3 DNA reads TGTGCCAGTAGTCGGCTAGCAGACTACGAGCAGTACTTC. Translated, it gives CASSRLADYEQYF.

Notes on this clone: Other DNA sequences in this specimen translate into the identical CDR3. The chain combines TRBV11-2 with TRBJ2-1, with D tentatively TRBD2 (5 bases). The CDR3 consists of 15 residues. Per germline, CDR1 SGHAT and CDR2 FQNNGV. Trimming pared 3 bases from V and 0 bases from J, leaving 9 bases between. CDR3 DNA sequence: TGTGCCAGCAGCTTGAGCGGTAGCTCCTACAATGAGCAGTTCTTC. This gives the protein CASSLSGSSYNEQFF.

In DNA, the CDR3 is TGTGCCAGCAGCCCCCGTCAGGCCAGGGGAGGTTTGCCAAGCTCCTACAATGAGCAGTTCTTC. This encodes CASSPRQARGGLPSSYNEQFF. J is TRBJ2-1 and V is TRBV7-7; D may match TRBD1 or TRBD2 (6 bases each). This CDR3 comprises 21 residues. Looked up from germline, CDR1 is SSHAT and CDR2 is FNYEAQ (reference sequence). Trimming cost V 5 bases and J 0 bases, with 29 bases left between them.

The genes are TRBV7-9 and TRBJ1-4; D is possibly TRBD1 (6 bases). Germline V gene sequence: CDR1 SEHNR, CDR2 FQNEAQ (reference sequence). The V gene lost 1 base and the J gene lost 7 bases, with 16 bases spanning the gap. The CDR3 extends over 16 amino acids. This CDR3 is CASSLGQGRGAEKLFF. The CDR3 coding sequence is TGTGCCAGCAGCTTAGGTCAAGGCAGGGGCGCTGAAAAACTGTTTTTT.

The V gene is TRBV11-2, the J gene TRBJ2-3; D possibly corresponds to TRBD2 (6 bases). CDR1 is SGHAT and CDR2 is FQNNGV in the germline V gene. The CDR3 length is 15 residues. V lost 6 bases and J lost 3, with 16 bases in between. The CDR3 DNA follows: TGTGCCAGCAGTCAGACGGGAGTTGTAACAGATACGCAGTATTTT. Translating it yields CASSQTGVVTDTQYF. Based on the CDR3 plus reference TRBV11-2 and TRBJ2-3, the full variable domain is EAGVAQSPRYKIIEKRQSVAFWCNPISGHATLYWYQQILGQGPKLLIQFQNNGVVDDSQLPKDRFSAERLKGVDSTLKIQPAKLEDSAVYLCASSQTGVVTDTQYFGPGTRLTVL.

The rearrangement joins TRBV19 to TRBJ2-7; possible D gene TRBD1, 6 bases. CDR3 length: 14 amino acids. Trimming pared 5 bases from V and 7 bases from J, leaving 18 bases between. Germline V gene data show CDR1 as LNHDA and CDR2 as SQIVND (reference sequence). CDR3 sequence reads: CASSPFGGLGEQYF. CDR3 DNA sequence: TGTGCCAGTAGTCCCTTTGGGGGCTTAGGGGAGCAGTACTTC.

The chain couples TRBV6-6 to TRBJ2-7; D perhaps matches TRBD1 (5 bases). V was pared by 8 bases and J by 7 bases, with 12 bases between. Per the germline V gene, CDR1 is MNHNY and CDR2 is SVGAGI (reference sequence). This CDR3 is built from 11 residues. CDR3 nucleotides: TGTGCCAGCGGGCAGGGCTGGGAGCAGTACTTC. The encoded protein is CASGQGWEQYF.

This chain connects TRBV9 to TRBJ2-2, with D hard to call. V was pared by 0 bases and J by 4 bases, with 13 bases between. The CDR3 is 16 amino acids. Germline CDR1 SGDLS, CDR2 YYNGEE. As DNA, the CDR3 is TGTGCCAGCAGCGTAGCTACCCGGTTAGTCACCGGGGAGCTGTTTTTT. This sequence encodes CASSVATRLVTGELFF.

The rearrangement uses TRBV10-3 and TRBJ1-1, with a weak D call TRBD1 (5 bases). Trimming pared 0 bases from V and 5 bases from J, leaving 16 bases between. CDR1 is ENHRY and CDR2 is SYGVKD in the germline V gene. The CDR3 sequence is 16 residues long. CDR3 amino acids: CAISESGGSGGTEAFF. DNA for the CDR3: TGTGCCATCAGTGAGTCTGGTGGCAGTGGGGGGACTGAAGCTTTCTTT.

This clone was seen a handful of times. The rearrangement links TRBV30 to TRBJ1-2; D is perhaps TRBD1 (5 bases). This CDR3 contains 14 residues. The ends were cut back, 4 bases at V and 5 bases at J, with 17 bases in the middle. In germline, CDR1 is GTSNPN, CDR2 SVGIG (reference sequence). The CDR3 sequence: CAWISRDGRYGYTF. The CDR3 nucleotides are TGTGCCTGGATCAGCCGGGACGGTCGTTATGGCTACACCTTC.

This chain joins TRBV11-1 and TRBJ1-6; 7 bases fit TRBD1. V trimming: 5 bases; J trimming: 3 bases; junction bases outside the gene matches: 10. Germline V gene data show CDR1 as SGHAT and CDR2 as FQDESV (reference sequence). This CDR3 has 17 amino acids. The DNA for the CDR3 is TGTGCCAGCAGCGGTGACAGGGAGGCTGGCTATAATTCACCCCTCCACTTT. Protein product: CASSGDREAGYNSPLHF.

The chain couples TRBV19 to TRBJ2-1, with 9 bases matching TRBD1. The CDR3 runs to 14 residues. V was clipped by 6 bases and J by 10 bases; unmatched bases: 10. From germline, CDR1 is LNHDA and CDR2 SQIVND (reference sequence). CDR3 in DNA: TGTGCCAGTAGATTACGGGGACAGGGAGCGGAGCAGTTCTTC. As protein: CASRLRGQGAEQFF.

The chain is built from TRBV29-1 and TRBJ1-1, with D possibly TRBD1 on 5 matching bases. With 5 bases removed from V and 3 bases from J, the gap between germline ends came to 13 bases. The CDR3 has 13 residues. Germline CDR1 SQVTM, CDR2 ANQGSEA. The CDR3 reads CSVRGVGDTEAFF. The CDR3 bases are TGCAGCGTTAGGGGCGTAGGGGACACTGAAGCTTTCTTT.

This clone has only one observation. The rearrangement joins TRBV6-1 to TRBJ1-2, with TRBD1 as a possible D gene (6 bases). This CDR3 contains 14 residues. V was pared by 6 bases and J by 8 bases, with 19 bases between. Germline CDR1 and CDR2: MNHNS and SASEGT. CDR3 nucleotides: TGTGCCAGCAGGGAAACAGGGATGTCGCGCGGCTACACCTTC. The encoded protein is CASRETGMSRGYTF.

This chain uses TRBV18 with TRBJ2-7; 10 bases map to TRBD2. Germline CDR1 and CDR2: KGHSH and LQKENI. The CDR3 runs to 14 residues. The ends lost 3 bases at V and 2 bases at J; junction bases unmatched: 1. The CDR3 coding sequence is TGTGCCAGCTCACCTAGCGGGGGGACCTACGAGCAGTACTTC. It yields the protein CASSPSGGTYEQYF.

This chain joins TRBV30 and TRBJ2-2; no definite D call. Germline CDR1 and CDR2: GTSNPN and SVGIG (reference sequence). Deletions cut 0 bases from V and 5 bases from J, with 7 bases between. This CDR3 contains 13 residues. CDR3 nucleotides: TGTGCCTGGAGTGTACTGTTGACCGGGGAGCTGTTTTTT. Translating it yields CAWSVLLTGELFF.

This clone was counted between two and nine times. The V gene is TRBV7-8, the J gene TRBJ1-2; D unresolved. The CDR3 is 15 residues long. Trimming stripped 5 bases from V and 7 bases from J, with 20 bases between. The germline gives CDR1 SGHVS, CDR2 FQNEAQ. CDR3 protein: CASSQTDGGMIGYTF. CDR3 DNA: TGTGCCAGCAGCCAAACGGACGGTGGAATGATTGGCTACACCTTC.

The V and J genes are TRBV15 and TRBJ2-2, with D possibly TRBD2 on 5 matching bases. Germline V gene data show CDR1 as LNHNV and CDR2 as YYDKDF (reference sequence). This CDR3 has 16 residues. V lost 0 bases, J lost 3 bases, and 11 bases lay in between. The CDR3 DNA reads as TGTGCCACCAGCAGAGAGTATCAAGCGGACACCGGGGAGCTGTTTTTT. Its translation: CATSREYQADTGELFF.

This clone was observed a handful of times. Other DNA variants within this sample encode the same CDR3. For the CDR3, the DNA is TGTGCCATCAGTGTTCGGGGGGGCGAGAACACTGAAGCTTTCTTT. Translation: CAISVRGGENTEAFF. The rearrangement links TRBV10-3 to TRBJ1-1; tentatively, D is TRBD1 (6 bases). Trimming took off 4 bases at V and 1 base at J, with 13 bases between the two ends. This CDR3 has 15 residues. The germline V gene has CDR1 ENHRY and CDR2 SYGVKD.